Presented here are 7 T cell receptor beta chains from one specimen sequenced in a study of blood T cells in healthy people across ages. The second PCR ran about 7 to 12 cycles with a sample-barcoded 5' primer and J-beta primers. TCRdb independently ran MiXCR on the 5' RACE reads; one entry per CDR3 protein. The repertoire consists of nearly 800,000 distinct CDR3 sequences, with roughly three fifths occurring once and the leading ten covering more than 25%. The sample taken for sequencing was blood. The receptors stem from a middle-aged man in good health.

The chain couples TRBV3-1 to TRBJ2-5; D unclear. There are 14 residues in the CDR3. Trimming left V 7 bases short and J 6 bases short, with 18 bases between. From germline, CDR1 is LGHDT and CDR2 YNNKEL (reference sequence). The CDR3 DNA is TGTGCCAGCACCGACCCTAGAGACGGAAAGACCCAGTACTTC. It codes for CASTDPRDGKTQYF.

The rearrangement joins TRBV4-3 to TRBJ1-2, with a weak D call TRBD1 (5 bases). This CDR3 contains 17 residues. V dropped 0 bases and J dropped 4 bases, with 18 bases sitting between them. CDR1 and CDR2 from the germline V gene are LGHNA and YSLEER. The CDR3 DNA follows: TGCGCCAGCAGCCAAGATTGGGCGATAGGGACTGGCTATGGCTACACCTTC. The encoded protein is CASSQDWAIGTGYGYTF.

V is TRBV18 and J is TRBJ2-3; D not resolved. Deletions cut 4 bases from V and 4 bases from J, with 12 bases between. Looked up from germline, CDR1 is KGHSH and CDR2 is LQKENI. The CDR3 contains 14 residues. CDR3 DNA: TGTGCCAGCTCACGTGCATCGGACGCAGATACGCAGTATTTT. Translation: CASSRASDADTQYF.

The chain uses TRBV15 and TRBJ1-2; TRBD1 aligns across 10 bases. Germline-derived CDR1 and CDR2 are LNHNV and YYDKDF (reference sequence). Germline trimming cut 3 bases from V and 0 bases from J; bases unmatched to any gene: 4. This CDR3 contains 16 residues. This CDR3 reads CATSRPDRGANYGYTF. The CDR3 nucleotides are TGTGCCACCAGCAGGCCGGACAGGGGGGCTAACTATGGCTACACCTTC.

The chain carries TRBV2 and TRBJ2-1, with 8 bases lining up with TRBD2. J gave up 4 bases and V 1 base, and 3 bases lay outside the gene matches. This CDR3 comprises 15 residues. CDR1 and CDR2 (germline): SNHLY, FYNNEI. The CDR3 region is CASSEVREAYNEQFF. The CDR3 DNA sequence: TGTGCCAGCAGTGAAGTGCGGGAGGCATACAATGAGCAGTTCTTC.

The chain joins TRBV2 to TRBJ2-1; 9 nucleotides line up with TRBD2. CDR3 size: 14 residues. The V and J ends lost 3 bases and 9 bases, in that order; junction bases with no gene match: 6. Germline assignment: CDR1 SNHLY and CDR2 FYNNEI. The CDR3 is CASSDGGGAGEQFF. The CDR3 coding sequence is TGTGCCAGCAGTGACGGCGGGGGGGCCGGTGAGCAGTTCTTC.

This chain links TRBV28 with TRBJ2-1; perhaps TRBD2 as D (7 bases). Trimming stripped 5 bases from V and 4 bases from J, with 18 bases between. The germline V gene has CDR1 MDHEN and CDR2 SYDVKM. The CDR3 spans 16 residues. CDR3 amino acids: CASSKGGQGTYNEQFF. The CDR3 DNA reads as TGTGCCAGCAGTAAGGGGGGGCAGGGGACTTACAATGAGCAGTTCTTC.